The T cell receptor beta chain under discussion was sequenced for a study of CD8 T cells in Susac syndrome (dated by TCRdb to the late 2010s). About the investigation overall: Of the Susac syndrome patients who were sequenced, about six had clinically active disease and roughly 8 were in clinical remission. At blood withdrawal, Susac syndrome patients were therapy-naive, treated with corticosteroids (with IVIg additionally given to some), or treated with IVIg alone. The study used repertoire sequencing to test whether antigen drove CD8+ T cell activation and differentiation in Susac syndrome.

Peripheral blood CD8+ and CD4+ T cells from healthy donors, Susac syndrome patients and multiple sclerosis patients were profiled using high-throughput TCR beta sequencing. The Susac syndrome patients fulfilled recently defined diagnostic criteria for either definite or probable disease. Bulk CD8+ and CD4+ T cells were purified by magnetic negative isolation, whereas CD8+ TEMRA cells were enriched by FACS. Blood was drawn into EDTA tubes, processed within 24 hours, and PBMCs were isolated by density gradient centrifugation. PBMCs intended for TCR sequencing were frozen in liquid nitrogen and were later thawed in a 37 degrees C water bath. A purity of at least 90% was achieved for sorted or isolated CD4+, CD8+ and CD8+ TEMRA cells. RNA was extracted using the RNeasy kit, and about 0.45 to 1 ug of the RNA was reverse transcribed with random hexamers. TCR beta CDR3 regions were amplified with the immunoSEQ multiplex PCR assay covering 54 Vbeta and 13 Jbeta segments. To correct PCR amplification bias, a synthetic template baseline was used for both primer optimization and computational correction. From the authors' description of their analysis: Reads were assigned to V, D and J genes according to IMGT and analyzed in immunoSEQ Analyzer, with only productive sequences retained. Clonality was calculated as one minus the Shannon entropy normalized by log2 of the number of productive unique sequences. For each patient and control, public and private clones were evaluated within the 100 most prevalent clones. A clone was defined as Susac-specific if it was absent from the healthy and MS cohorts, from 1052 published viral clones and from other ImmuneACCESS disease sequences. The public reads were reanalyzed by TCRdb: fastp trimming at Q25, MiXCR alignment, in-frame beta chains only. Each entry merges the rows of one CDR3 protein and shows their most common DNA and genes. The V and J calls and clone size are TCRdb's, not the authors'. The sample table lists around 200,000 distinct CDR3 sequences, 95% of them with a count of one. The leading ten clones occupy approximately 0.1% of the sample.

Study-wide conclusions, independent of this receptor: No clonal expansion was detected in the CD4+ T cell repertoire of Susac syndrome patients. The study acknowledged that relatively few individuals were included in the TCR sequencing and HLA analysis.

The V and J ends are trimmed by 3 bases and 0 bases, leaving 5 bases between them. There are 13 amino acids in the CDR3, from cysteine to phenylalanine inclusive. Kept here is only the CDR3 DNA, which spans 39 bases and is read in frame from base 1. Note on this clonotype: Its antigen is not yet known. Base qualities are not at hand, and no much larger clone is one base apart.

Sequencing was carried out using CD4+ T cells from PBMCs. This chain is built from TRBV12-3 or TRBV12-4 and TRBJ1-2; confidence is insufficient to name the D gene. This clonotype was sampled from a human donor with Susac syndrome. The CDR3 region has the sequence CASSFDPNYGYTF. The DNA reads TGTGCCAGCAGTTTTGACCCTAACTATGGCTACACCTTC.